These 20 T cell receptor beta chains share one sample of origin, sequenced in a study of shared clonotypes between healthy human individuals. Sequenced by immunoSEQ multiplex PCR; TCRdb stores in-frame clones only, minus some. Seen here are millions of clones, 95% observed once, and the top ten hold 0.13%. The sequencing sample was made of naive CD4+ T cells sorted from blood. The subset denotes: CD45RA+ positively selected. All receptors derive from a man aged 18 to 30 in good health.

This chain joins TRBV9 and TRBJ2-1; either TRBD1 or TRBD2 may fit D (5 bases each). CDR1 is SGDLS and CDR2 is YYNGEE in the germline V gene. The germline V and J ends were trimmed by 2 bases and 5 bases, with 14 bases remaining between them. The CDR3 length is 15 residues. CDR3 DNA: TGTGCCAGCAGCGTGGGCCAGGGAGAGAACAATGAGCAGTTCTTC. Its translation: CASSVGQGENNEQFF.

The chain combines TRBV6-5 with TRBJ1-2; 8 bases are a match to TRBD1. The CDR3 contains 14 residues. V shed 7 bases, J shed 2 bases, and the junction held 6 bases outside the gene matches. The germline V gene encodes CDR1 MNHEY and CDR2 SVGAGI. The CDR3 DNA reads TGTGCCAGCACCAGGACAGGGCCAAACTATGGCTACACCTTC. Protein sequence: CASTRTGPNYGYTF.

In the case of this clone: Within the sample, other DNA sequences also encode this same CDR3. V gene TRBV6-5 combines with J gene TRBJ2-1, with D possibly TRBD2 on 5 matching bases. Germline loops: CDR1 MNHEY, CDR2 SVGAGI. V was shortened by 9 bases and J by 1 base, with 13 bases between the two germline ends. The CDR3 sequence is 14 residues long. The CDR3 protein is CASSRGLSYNEQFF. CDR3 sequence (DNA): TGTGCCAGTTCTCGGGGTCTTTCCTACAATGAGCAGTTCTTC.

The chain has TRBV6-1 and TRBJ2-2; the D is unclear. CDR3 length equals 12 residues. The V gene lost 5 bases and the J gene lost 8 bases, with 9 bases spanning the gap. CDR1 and CDR2 from the germline V gene are MNHNS and SASEGT. DNA of the CDR3: TGTGCCAGCAGTTCTGTCTCAGGGGAGCTGTTTTTT. Translated, it gives CASSSVSGELFF.

This chain links TRBV6-1 with TRBJ1-2, with D uncertain. The CDR3 spans 16 residues. V gave up 2 bases and J gave up 4 bases, with 17 bases separating them. Germline lookup yields CDR1 MNHNS and CDR2 SASEGT. DNA for the CDR3: TGTGCCAGCAGTGAAATGAGTACAGCCCCCCTCTATGGCTACACCTTC. Translation: CASSEMSTAPLYGYTF.

The chain links TRBV9 to TRBJ2-2, with 10 nucleotides matching TRBD2. V trimming: 6 bases; J trimming: 5 bases; junction bases outside the gene matches: 10. The CDR3 is 16 residues long. Germline CDR1 is SGDLS and CDR2 is YYNGEE. The CDR3 sequence is CASTSIAGGVTGELFF. The CDR3 DNA sequence: TGTGCCAGCACCAGTATAGCGGGAGGTGTGACCGGGGAGCTGTTTTTT.

V is TRBV5-4 and J is TRBJ2-7, with D possibly matching TRBD2 (6 bases). Trimming stripped 1 base from V and 2 bases from J, with 10 bases between. CDR1 is SGHNT and CDR2 is YYREEE in the germline V gene (reference sequence). The CDR3 spans 14 residues. Here the CDR3 DNA reads TGTGCCAGCAGCTTGCGGGGGTCAACCTACGAGCAGTACTTC. The encoded protein is CASSLRGSTYEQYF.

The chain has TRBV7-9 and TRBJ2-2; possibly TRBD1 or TRBD2 for D (5 bases each). Trimming pared 5 bases from V and 5 bases from J, leaving 12 bases between. The germline gives CDR1 SEHNR, CDR2 FQNEAQ (reference sequence). The CDR3 is 14 residues long. The CDR3 sequence: CASSPIEGTGELFF. The DNA of the CDR3 is TGTGCCAGCAGCCCCATAGAGGGGACCGGGGAGCTGTTTTTT.

This clone has a single count. Additional DNA sequences in this sample encode the identical CDR3. The rearrangement joins TRBV30 to TRBJ2-3, with 10 nucleotides matching TRBD2. V lost 0 bases and J lost 2; bases outside the gene matches: 5. The CDR3 runs to 16 residues. Germline lookup yields CDR1 GTSNPN and CDR2 SVGIG (reference sequence). CDR3 coding DNA: TGTGCCTGGAGTGTGGGTCTAGCGGGGGCCACAGATACGCAGTATTTT. It codes for CAWSVGLAGATDTQYF.

The J gene is TRBJ2-7, the V gene TRBV11-2, with D perhaps TRBD1 (8 bases). Germline assignment: CDR1 SGHAT and CDR2 FQNNGV. The CDR3 length is 14 residues. V lost 4 bases to trimming and J lost 4 bases, with 14 bases between them. The CDR3 region is CASSSGQGLYEQYF. CDR3 nucleotide sequence: TGTGCCAGCAGCTCCGGACAGGGACTATACGAGCAGTACTTC.

This chain joins TRBV9 and TRBJ1-3, with D perhaps TRBD1 (5 bases). CDR1 is SGDLS, CDR2 YYNGEE, per germline. V lost 3 bases to trimming and J lost 0 bases, with 16 bases between them. The CDR3 runs 17 residues. The CDR3 here is CASSGEGDLYSGNTIYF. CDR3 coding DNA: TGTGCCAGCAGCGGAGAAGGGGACCTATACTCTGGAAACACCATATATTTT.

This chain links TRBV6-1 with TRBJ2-2; D is undetermined. Germline V gene lookup returns CDR1 MNHNS and CDR2 SASEGT. There are 15 residues in the CDR3. V was clipped by 10 bases and J by 3 bases, with 18 bases between them. CDR3 coding DNA: TGTGCCATCCGCGTGAGCGAGAAAGACACCGGGGAGCTGTTTTTT. Its translation: CAIRVSEKDTGELFF.

V usage is TRBV7-9 and J usage is TRBJ2-5; TRBD2 agrees at 12 bases. Germline lookup yields CDR1 SEHNR and CDR2 FQNEAQ (reference sequence). Unmatched junction bases numbered 9, after V lost 5 bases and J lost 5 bases. The CDR3 spans 16 residues. The CDR3 DNA sequence: TGTGCCAGCAGCACCCCCTTACTAGCGGGAGGCGAGACCCAGTACTTC. This sequence encodes CASSTPLLAGGETQYF.

CDR3: CASSLGGRGYTF. DNA of the CDR3: TGTGCCAGCAGTTTAGGGGGGCGTGGCTACACCTTC. The rearrangement joins TRBV27 to TRBJ1-2; possible D gene TRBD1, 6 bases. V shed 2 bases and J shed 7 bases, with 8 bases lying between them. The CDR3 is 12 residues long. Per germline, CDR1 MNHEY and CDR2 SMNVEV (reference sequence).

The V call is TRBV5-6, the J call TRBJ2-1, with D uncertain. The germline CDR1 and CDR2 sequences are SGHDT and YYEEEE. The CDR3 is 11 amino acids. The ends were cut back, 2 bases at V and 11 bases at J, with 8 bases in the middle. This CDR3 is CASSLRLKQFF. As DNA, the CDR3 is TGTGCCAGCAGCTTAAGGCTTAAGCAGTTCTTC. Full variable domain (missing parts from reference TRBV5-6 and TRBJ2-1): DAGVTQSPTHLIKTRGQQVTLRCSPKSGHDTVSWYQQALGQGPQFIFQYYEEEERQRGNFPDRFSGHQFPNYSSELNVNALLLGDSALYLCASSLRLKQFFGPGTRLTVL.

CDR3 DNA: TGTGCCATCAGTGGAGGTATAGCGGGATCCACCTACGAGCAGTACTTC. Its protein is CAISGGIAGSTYEQYF. V usage is TRBV10-3 and J usage is TRBJ2-7, with 8 bases fitting TRBD2. This CDR3 region has 16 residues. The V gene's germline CDR1 is ENHRY and CDR2 SYGVKD. J gave up 2 bases and V 4 bases, and 10 bases lay outside the gene matches.

The chain combines TRBV7-2 with TRBJ2-5; D possibly corresponds to TRBD2 (5 bases). The V end was cut by 5 bases, the J end by 5 bases, with 15 bases between. The CDR3 contains 14 residues. The germline V gene encodes CDR1 SGHTA and CDR2 FQGNSA. CDR3: CASSPSARGETQYF. As DNA, the CDR3 is TGTGCCAGCAGCCCGAGTGCCCGCGGGGAGACCCAGTACTTC.

The chain is built from TRBV5-4 and TRBJ2-2; perhaps TRBD2 as D (6 bases). The germline V and J ends were trimmed by 5 bases and 1 base, with 12 bases remaining between them. The germline gives CDR1 SGHNT, CDR2 YYREEE (reference sequence). The CDR3 contains 15 residues. The DNA of the CDR3 is TGTGCCAGCAGGGGAGGCGGAGTGAACACCGGGGAGCTGTTTTTT. Translation: CASRGGGVNTGELFF.

The chain is built from TRBV5-4 and TRBJ2-7, with D possibly being TRBD1 or TRBD2 (5 bases each). The CDR3 loop spans 16 amino acids. From germline, CDR1 is SGHNT and CDR2 YYREEE (reference sequence). The ends were cut back, 4 bases at V and 2 bases at J, with 19 bases in the middle. The CDR3 here is CASSPRGAGNTYEQYF. As DNA, the CDR3 is TGTGCCAGCAGCCCGAGAGGGGCAGGGAACACCTACGAGCAGTACTTC.

The count of this clone is one. The identical CDR3 is also encoded by other nucleotide sequences in the sample. The rearrangement joins TRBV30 to TRBJ2-2; D is tentatively TRBD1 or TRBD2 (5 bases each). V was pared by 2 bases and J by 4 bases, with 8 bases between. This CDR3 has 13 amino acids. Germline lookup yields CDR1 GTSNPN and CDR2 SVGIG (reference sequence). CDR3 coding DNA: TGTGCCTGGAGTCAGGGAGCCACCGGGGAGCTGTTTTTT. This codes for CAWSQGATGELFF.